A selection of T cell receptor beta chains follows, all from one sample in a study of long-term antiretroviral therapy in people with HIV. Some clones are missing from TCRdb's copy, which holds only in-frame ones; the method was immunoSEQ multiplex PCR. The sample has tens of thousands of clones; 85% are singletons. The specimen was unsorted PBMCs, collected 4.8 to 5 years after starting antiretroviral therapy. These receptors originate from a man in his forties with HIV. CDR3s include the opening cysteine and the closing phenylalanine or tryptophan. The order of the fields is V gene, D gene, J gene, clone size, CDR3 protein, CDR3 DNA. D genes are given only for firm matches. Some rows have no size entry. The others give once, few or many, or a class for an expanded clone.

TRBV18	TRBD2	TRBJ2-1	-	CASSPGLIAGVIEQFF	TGTGCCAGCTCCCCGGGTTTAATAGCGGGAGTTATTGAGCAGTTCTTC
TRBV7-2	-	TRBJ1-1	-	CASTPQWSTEAFF	TGTGCCAGCACCCCCCAATGGAGCACTGAAGCTTTCTTT
TRBV29-1	TRBD1	TRBJ2-7	few	CSVLRTGNEQYF	TGCAGCGTTCTCCGGACAGGGAACGAGCAGTACTTC
TRBV2	TRBD2	TRBJ2-3	-	CASSDMMTSGVNVPQYF	TGTGCCAGCAGTGATATGATGACTAGCGGCGTCAATGTTCCGCAGTATTTT
TRBV2	-	TRBJ2-4	-	CASTYNLAKNIQYF	TGTGCCAGCACATACAACTTAGCCAAAAACATTCAGTACTTC
TRBV18	-	TRBJ1-1	-	CASSPQGTNTEAFF	TGTGCCAGCTCACCTCAGGGCACGAACACTGAAGCTTTCTTT
TRBV19	TRBD1	TRBJ1-2	-	CASSRGGQGGYGYTF	TGTGCCAGTAGTAGAGGGGGACAGGGCGGCTATGGCTACACCTTC
TRBV5-6	-	TRBJ2-2	once	CASSLLGGSRANTGELFF	TGTGCCAGCAGCTTGCTGGGGGGTTCACGTGCGAACACCGGGGAGCTGTTTTTT
TRBV10-3	-	TRBJ2-2	-	CAISEGLDTGELFF	TGTGCCATCAGTGAAGGGTTGGACACCGGGGAGCTGTTTTTT
TRBV2	TRBD1	TRBJ1-1	-	CASTYGGQGNTEAFF	TGTGCCAGCACCTATGGGGGACAGGGGAACACTGAAGCTTTCTTT
TRBV29-1	-	TRBJ1-3	few	CSVGLTGNTIYF	TGCAGCGTCGGCCTGACCGGAAACACCATATATTTT
TRBV5-4	-	TRBJ2-3	-	CASSSRALGQLGTQYF	TGTGCCAGCAGCTCTCGAGCGCTTGGGCAGTTAGGTACGCAGTATTTT
TRBV7-8	-	TRBJ2-6	once	CASSYSQGTGANVLTF	TGTGCCAGCAGCTATTCTCAGGGAACTGGGGCCAACGTCCTGACTTTC
TRBV18	-	TRBJ2-7	-	CASSPSDYEQYF	TGTGCCAGCTCACCGTCAGACTACGAGCAGTACTTC
TRBV5-4	-	TRBJ1-1	-	CSAHTNTEAFF	TGCTCTGCCCACACAAACACTGAAGCTTTCTTT
TRBV9	-	TRBJ2-4	-	CASSVGGDSIQYF	TGTGCCAGCAGCGTAGGAGGGGATAGCATTCAGTACTTC
TRBV6-5	-	TRBJ1-5	-	CASSYGRYQPQHF	TGTGCCAGCAGTTACGGCCGGTATCAGCCCCAGCATTTT
TRBV5-1	-	TRBJ2-7	-	CASSLASGYEQYF	TGCGCCAGCAGCTTGGCCTCGGGGTACGAGCAGTACTTC
TRBV9	TRBD1	TRBJ1-2	-	CASSGLDRQMFGGYTF	TGTGCCAGCAGCGGATTGGACAGGCAGATGTTCGGTGGCTACACCTTC
TRBV11-2	-	TRBJ2-3	-	CASSLPDNLAQYF	TGTGCCAGCAGCTTACCAGACAACCTGGCGCAGTATTTT
TRBV4-3	TRBD2	TRBJ2-1	once	CASSQDLAGGAHEQFF	TGCGCCAGCAGCCAGGACCTAGCGGGAGGCGCCCATGAGCAGTTCTTC
TRBV18	TRBD1	TRBJ1-1	-	CASSPAADRVNTEAFF	TGTGCCAGCTCACCGGCCGCCGACAGGGTGAACACTGAAGCTTTCTTT
TRBV14	-	TRBJ1-3	-	CASRHTSGNTIYF	TGTGCCAGCCGCCACACTTCAGGAAACACCATATATTTT
TRBV25-1	-	TRBJ2-1	few	CASSEGGHEQFF	TGTGCCAGCAGTGAAGGCGGACATGAGCAGTTCTTC
TRBV27	-	TRBJ1-4	-	CASSLGDGRGANEKLFF	TGTGCCAGCAGTTTAGGAGATGGGAGGGGAGCTAATGAAAAACTGTTTTTT